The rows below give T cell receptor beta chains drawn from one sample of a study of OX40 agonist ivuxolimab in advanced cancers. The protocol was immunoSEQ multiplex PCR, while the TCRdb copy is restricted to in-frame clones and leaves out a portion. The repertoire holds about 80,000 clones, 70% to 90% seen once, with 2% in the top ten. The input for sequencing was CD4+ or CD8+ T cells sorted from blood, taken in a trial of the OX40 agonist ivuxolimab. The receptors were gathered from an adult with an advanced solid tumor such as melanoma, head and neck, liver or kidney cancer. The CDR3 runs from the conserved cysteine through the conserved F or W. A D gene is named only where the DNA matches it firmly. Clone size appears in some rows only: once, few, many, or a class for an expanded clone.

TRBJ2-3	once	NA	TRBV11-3	CASSIAGTDTQYF	TGTGCCAGCAGCATTGCTGGGACAGATACGCAGTATTTT
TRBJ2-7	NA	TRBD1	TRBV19	CASSSRGQDRRSGSYEQYF	TGTGCCAGTAGTAGCAGGGGACAGGACAGGCGATCCGGCTCCTACGAGCAGTACTTC
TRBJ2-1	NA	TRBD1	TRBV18	CASSYGTGNNEQFF	TGTGCCAGCTCATACGGGACAGGTAACAATGAGCAGTTCTTC
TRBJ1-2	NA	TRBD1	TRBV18	CASSPTQGADGYTF	TGTGCCAGCTCACCGACACAGGGGGCGGATGGCTACACCTTC
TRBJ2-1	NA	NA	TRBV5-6	CASSFMYNEQFF	TGTGCCAGCAGCTTCATGTACAATGAGCAGTTCTTC
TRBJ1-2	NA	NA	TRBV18	CASSPSREANYGYTF	TGTGCCAGCTCACCTTCAAGGGAAGCCAACTATGGCTACACCTTC
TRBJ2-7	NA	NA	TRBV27	CASSLLTGPVNF	TGTGCCAGCAGTCTACTCACCGGACCTGTGAACTTC
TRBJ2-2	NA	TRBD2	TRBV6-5	CASRRGGNTGELFF	TGTGCCAGCCGGCGGGGGGGAAACACCGGGGAGCTGTTTTTT
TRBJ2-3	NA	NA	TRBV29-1	CSFSRDSTDTQYF	TGCAGTTTCAGCCGGGATAGCACAGATACGCAGTATTTT
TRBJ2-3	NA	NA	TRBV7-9	CASSSPTGAEDTQYF	TGTGCCAGCAGCTCCCCAACGGGGGCTGAAGATACGCAGTATTTT
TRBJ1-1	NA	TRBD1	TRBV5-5	CASSTWTGPAFF	TGTGCCAGCAGCACGTGGACAGGACCAGCTTTCTTT
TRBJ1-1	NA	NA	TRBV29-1	CSVEDRGTEAFF	TGCAGCGTTGAAGATCGGGGCACTGAAGCTTTCTTT
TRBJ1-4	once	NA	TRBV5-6	CASSLYGRNEKLFF	TGTGCCAGCAGCTTGTACGGCAGGAATGAAAAACTGTTTTTT
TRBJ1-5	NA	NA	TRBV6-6	CASSTGGGNQPQHF	TGTGCCAGCAGTACGGGCGGGGGAAATCAGCCCCAGCATTTT
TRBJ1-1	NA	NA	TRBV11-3	CASSFGGETEAFF	TGTGCCAGCAGCTTTGGGGGGGAAACTGAAGCTTTCTTT
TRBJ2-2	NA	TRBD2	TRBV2	CASSQLAGPGELFF	TGTGCCAGCAGTCAACTAGCGGGGCCCGGGGAGCTGTTTTTT
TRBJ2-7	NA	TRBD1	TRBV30	CAWSVLGTGNEQYF	TGTGCCTGGAGTGTACTCGGGACAGGGAACGAGCAGTACTTC
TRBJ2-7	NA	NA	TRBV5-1	CASRLAGARDEQYF	TGCGCCAGCAGACTGGCCGGGGCTCGCGACGAGCAGTACTTC
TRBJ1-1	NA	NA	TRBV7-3	CASSPGVRNTEAFF	TGTGCCAGCAGCCCCGGCGTAAGAAACACTGAAGCTTTCTTT
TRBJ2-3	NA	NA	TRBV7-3	CASSLIPQGADTQYF	TGTGCCAGCAGCTTAATCCCACAGGGAGCCGATACGCAGTATTTT
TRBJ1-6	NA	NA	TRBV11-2	CASSLEEGATLHF	TGTGCCAGCAGCTTAGAGGAGGGAGCAACCCTCCACTTT
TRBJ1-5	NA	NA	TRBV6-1	CASSADQPQHF	TGTGCCAGCAGTGCGGATCAGCCCCAGCATTTT
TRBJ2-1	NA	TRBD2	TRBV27	CASSPYDSGVHNEQFF	TGTGCCAGCAGTCCCTATGATAGCGGGGTCCACAATGAGCAGTTCTTC
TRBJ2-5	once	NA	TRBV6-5	CASSSLGGVGETQYF	TGTGCCAGCAGTTCCCTGGGTGGGGTAGGTGAGACCCAGTACTTC
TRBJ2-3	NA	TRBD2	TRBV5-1	CASSCRPSGCTDTQYF	TGCGCCAGCAGCTGCCGGCCTAGCGGGTGCACAGATACGCAGTATTTT
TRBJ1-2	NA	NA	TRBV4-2	CASSQDEWIGGGYTF	TGTGCCAGCAGCCAAGATGAGTGGATTGGGGGTGGCTACACCTTC
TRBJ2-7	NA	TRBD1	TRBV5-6	CASSPRDRGPYEQYF	TGTGCCAGCAGCCCAAGAGACAGGGGCCCCTACGAGCAGTACTTC
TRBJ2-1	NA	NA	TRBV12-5	CASGPPAGFPYNEQFF	TGTGCTAGTGGTCCCCCTGCGGGGTTCCCCTACAATGAGCAGTTCTTC
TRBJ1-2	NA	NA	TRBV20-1	CTRHAGYTF	TGCACCAGGCATGCGGGCTACACCTTC
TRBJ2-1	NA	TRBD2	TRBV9	CASSVGLAGGLNEQFF	TGTGCCAGCAGCGTAGGGTTGGCGGGGGGGCTCAATGAGCAGTTCTTC
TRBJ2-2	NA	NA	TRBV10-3	CAIRTGQGGDGELFF	TGTGCCATCAGGACTGGACAGGGAGGGGACGGGGAGCTGTTTTTT
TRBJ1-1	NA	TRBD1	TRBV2	CASSENRGYAEAFF	TGTGCCAGCAGTGAGAACAGGGGGTACGCTGAAGCTTTCTTT
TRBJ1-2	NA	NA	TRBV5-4	CASSGGTFGYGYTF	TGTGCCAGCAGCGGAGGGACATTCGGCTATGGCTACACCTTC
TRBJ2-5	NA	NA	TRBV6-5	CASSSHRGAGGETQYF	TGTGCCAGCAGTTCCCATCGCGGGGCCGGGGGCGAGACCCAGTACTTC
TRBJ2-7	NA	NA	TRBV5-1	CASSLEGAGRHEQYF	TGCGCCAGCAGCTTGGAAGGCGCAGGCAGGCACGAGCAGTACTTC
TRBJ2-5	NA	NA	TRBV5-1	CASSRDQETQYF	TGCGCCAGCAGCCGGGATCAAGAGACCCAGTACTTC
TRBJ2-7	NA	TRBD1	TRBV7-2	CASSLAATGAFSYEQYF	TGTGCCAGCAGCTTAGCCGCCACAGGGGCATTCTCCTACGAGCAGTACTTC
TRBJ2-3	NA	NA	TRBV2	CASSPETGDTQYF	TGTGCCAGCAGTCCAGAGACTGGAGATACGCAGTATTTT
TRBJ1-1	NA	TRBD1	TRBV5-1	CASSQQGQGNTEAFF	TGCGCCAGCAGCCAGCAGGGACAGGGGAACACTGAAGCTTTCTTT
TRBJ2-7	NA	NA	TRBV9	CASSNRGTYEQYF	TGTGCCAGCAGCAATAGGGGTACCTACGAGCAGTACTTC
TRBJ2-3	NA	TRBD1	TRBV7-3	CASSLQGADTQYF	TGTGCCAGCAGCTTACAGGGGGCAGATACGCAGTATTTT
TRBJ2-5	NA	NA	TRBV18	CASSPREETQYF	TGTGCCAGCTCACCACGGGAAGAGACCCAGTACTTC
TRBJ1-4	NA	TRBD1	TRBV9	CASSSDRVATNEKLFF	TGTGCCAGCAGCTCGGACAGGGTTGCAACTAATGAAAAACTGTTTTTT